This TCR beta chain was profiled in a study of blood T cell repertoires in COVID-19. CDR1 is SGHRS and CDR2 is YFSETQ in the germline V gene. Losses at the gene ends were 4 bases for V and 5 bases for J; bases not matched to a gene: 15. This CDR3 contains 16 residues. Only in-frame clones appear in the TCRdb table, and some are missing; sequencing was by immunoSEQ multiplex PCR. The sample has about 480,000 clones, approximately 88% seen once. The specimen was peripheral blood. This chain uses TRBV5-1 with TRBJ2-7, with TRBD1 matching over 7 bases. This receptor was taken from a woman aged 45-65 years with COVID-19, enrolled during active disease. CDR3 nucleotide sequence: TGCGCCAGCAGCATGGTTGGGACAGACAGGTCCGACGAGCAGTACTTC. This translates into CASSMVGTDRSDEQYF.